Described below is a single TCR beta chain sequence and its context. Its antigen is unidentified. The data stem from a study of T cell responses to AZD1222 COVID-19 vaccine. Some clones are missing from TCRdb's copy, which holds only in-frame ones; the method was immunoSEQ multiplex PCR. The data contain tens of thousands of clones, around 93% of them singletons. Overall study findings and caveats: Clonal diversity was possibly underestimated; the donors were predominantly white British and more often female. The study found vaccine-associated CD4 TCRs spanning spike, dominant at 160-218 and 743-854. Repertoire sampling was restricted to post-peak T cell response timepoints.

CDR3 length: 15 amino acids. The V gene lost 0 bases and the J gene lost 7 bases, with 16 bases spanning the gap. The germline V gene encodes CDR1 MGHRA and CDR2 YSYEKL. The input for sequencing was peripheral blood, taken 28 days after the second AZD1222 dose. The chain employs TRBV4-1 and TRBJ2-7; D tentatively reads TRBD1 or TRBD2 (5 bases each). The receptor comes from an adult who received the AZD1222 COVID-19 vaccine. CDR3 bases: TGCGCCAGCAGCCAAGATTGGACGGGGCTAGGAGAGCAGTACTTC. This encodes CASSQDWTGLGEQYF.